This T cell receptor beta chain originates from a study of T cell repertoires in cytomegalovirus infection. TCRdb re-analysed the reads in MiXCR, keeping a single row per CDR3 protein. The data show 250,000 or so distinct CDR3 sequences, with approximately 8.3% seen just once and less than 15% held by the top ten. This clonotype was observed at least ten times. This CDR3 has 16 amino acids. V was shortened by 5 bases and J by 2 bases, with 19 bases between the two germline ends. CDR1 and CDR2 from the germline V gene are SGHTA and FQGNSA. The chain has TRBV7-2 and TRBJ2-7, with a possible D match to TRBD1 (6 bases). The receptor comes from a human donor in good health (CMV status not recorded). Some clones in this sample may be carry-over from other donors' samples. Sample: PBMCs. For the CDR3, the DNA is TGTGCCAGCAGCCATTGGGGGCAGGATTCTACCTACGAGCAGTACTTC. It specifies CASSHWGQDSTYEQYF.